This TCR beta chain was identified in a study of cytomegalovirus exposure and HLA in healthy donors. General study points: Excluded: some indistinguishable V segments such as TRBV6-2 and TRBV6-3. A later analysis appeared to link common viral pathogens to several of the most significant clusters. A few chains linked to CMV were shown in vitro to be specific for CMV antigens. For TCR beta chains, V- and J-gene trimming was later linked to a missense DCLRE1C variant.

This clone was observed once. The target antigen is unknown. Trimming removed 9 bases from V and 3 bases from J; junction bases left unmatched: 14. Germline V gene data show CDR1 as MNHEY and CDR2 as SMNVEV (reference sequence). The CDR3 consists of 15 residues. The PCR was carried out with 60 Vbeta primers and 13 Jbeta primers. Some clones are missing from TCRdb's copy, which holds only in-frame ones; the method was immunoSEQ multiplex PCR. In the table there are over 150,000 clones, 81% of which are singletons. This sequence joins TRBV27 and TRBJ2-7; 7 bases are a match to TRBD2. This TCR was sampled from a woman aged 50 to 60 in good health and CMV-seronegative. The sample consisted of PBMCs. The CDR3 reads CASRSRTGDYYEQYF. CDR3 in DNA: TGTGCCAGTCGATCTCGGACTGGGGACTACTACGAGCAGTACTTC.